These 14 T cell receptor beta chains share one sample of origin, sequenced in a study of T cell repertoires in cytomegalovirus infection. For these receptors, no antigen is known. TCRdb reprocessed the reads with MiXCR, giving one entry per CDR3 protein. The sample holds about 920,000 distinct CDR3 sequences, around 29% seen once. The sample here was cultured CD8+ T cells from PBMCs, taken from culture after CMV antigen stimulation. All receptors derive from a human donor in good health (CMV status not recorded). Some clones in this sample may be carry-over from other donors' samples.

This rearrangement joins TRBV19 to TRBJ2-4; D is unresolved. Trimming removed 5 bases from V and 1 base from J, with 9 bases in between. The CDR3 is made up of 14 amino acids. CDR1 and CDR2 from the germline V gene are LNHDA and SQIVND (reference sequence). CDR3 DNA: TGTGCCAGTAGTCCAAGGACGGCCAAAAACATTCAGTACTTC. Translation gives CASSPRTAKNIQYF.

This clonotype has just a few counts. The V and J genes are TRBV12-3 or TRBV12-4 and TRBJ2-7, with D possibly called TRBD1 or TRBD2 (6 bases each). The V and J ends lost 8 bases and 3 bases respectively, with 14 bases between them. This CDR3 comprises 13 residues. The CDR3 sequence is CASVGRGHYEQYF. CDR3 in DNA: TGTGCCAGCGTGGGGCGGGGACACTACGAGCAGTACTTC.

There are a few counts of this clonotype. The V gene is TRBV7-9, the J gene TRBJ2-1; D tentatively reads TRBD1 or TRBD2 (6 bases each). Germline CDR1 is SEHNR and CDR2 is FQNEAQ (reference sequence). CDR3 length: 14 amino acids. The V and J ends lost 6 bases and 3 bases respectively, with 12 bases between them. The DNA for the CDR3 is TGTGCCAGCAGTGCGGGACACCTCTACAATGAGCAGTTCTTC. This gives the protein CASSAGHLYNEQFF. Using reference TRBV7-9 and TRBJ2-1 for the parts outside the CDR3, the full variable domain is DTGVSQNPRHKITKRGQNVTFRCDPISEHNRLYWYRQTLGQGPEFLTYFQNEAQLEKSRLLSDRFSAERPKGSFSTLEIQRTEQGDSAMYLCASSAGHLYNEQFFGPGTRLTVL.

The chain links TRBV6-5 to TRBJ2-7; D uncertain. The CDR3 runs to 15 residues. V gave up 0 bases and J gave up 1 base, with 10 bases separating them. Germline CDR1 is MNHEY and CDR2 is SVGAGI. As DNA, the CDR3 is TGTGCCAGCAGTTACTCTTTGCCATCATCCTACGAGCAGTACTTC. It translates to CASSYSLPSSYEQYF.

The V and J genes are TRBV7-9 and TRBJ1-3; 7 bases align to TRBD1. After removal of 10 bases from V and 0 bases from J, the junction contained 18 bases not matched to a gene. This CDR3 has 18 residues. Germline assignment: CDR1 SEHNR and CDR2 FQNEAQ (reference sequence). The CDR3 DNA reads TGTGCCACCCTAAAACCTTCAGGGGACAGAGTCTCTGGAAACACCATATATTTT. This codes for CATLKPSGDRVSGNTIYF.

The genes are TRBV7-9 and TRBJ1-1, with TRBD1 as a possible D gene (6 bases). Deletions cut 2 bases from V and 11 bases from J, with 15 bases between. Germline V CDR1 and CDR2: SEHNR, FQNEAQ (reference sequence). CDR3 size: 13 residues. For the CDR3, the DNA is TGTGCCAGCAGCTTAAACAGGGAGAGGGGCGCTTTCTTT. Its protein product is CASSLNRERGAFF.

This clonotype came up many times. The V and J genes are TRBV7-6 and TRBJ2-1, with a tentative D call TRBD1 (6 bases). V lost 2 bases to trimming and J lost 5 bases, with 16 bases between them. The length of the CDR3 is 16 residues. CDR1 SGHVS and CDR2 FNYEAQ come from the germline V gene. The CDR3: CASSLYVQGYDNEQFF. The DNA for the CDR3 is TGTGCCAGCAGCTTATACGTCCAGGGGTATGACAATGAGCAGTTCTTC.

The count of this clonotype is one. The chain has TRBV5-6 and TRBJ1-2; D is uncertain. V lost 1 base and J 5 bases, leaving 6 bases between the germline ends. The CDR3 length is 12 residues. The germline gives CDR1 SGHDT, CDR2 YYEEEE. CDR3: CASSLYDYGYTF. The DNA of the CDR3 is TGTGCCAGCAGCTTGTATGATTATGGCTACACCTTC.

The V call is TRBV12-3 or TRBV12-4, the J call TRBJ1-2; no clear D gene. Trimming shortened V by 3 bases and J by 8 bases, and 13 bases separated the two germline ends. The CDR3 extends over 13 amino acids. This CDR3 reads CASSFRPADGYTF. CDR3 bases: TGTGCCAGCAGTTTTAGGCCGGCCGACGGCTACACCTTC.

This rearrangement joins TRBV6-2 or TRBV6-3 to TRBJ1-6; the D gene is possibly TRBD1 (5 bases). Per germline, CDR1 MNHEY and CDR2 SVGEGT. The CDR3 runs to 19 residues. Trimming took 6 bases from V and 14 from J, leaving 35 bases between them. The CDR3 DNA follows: TGTGCCAGCAGATTCAAGTCCATGAGCCCAGCTGGGGCTGAGGCTTCCCTCCACTTT. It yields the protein CASRFKSMSPAGAEASLHF.

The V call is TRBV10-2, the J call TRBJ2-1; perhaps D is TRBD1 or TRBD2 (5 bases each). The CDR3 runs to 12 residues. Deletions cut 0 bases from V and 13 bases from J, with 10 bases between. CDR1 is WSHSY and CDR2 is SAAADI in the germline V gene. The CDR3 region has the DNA TGCGCCAGCAGTGAGTCGGGGGATCCCCAGTTCTTC. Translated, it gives CASSESGDPQFF.

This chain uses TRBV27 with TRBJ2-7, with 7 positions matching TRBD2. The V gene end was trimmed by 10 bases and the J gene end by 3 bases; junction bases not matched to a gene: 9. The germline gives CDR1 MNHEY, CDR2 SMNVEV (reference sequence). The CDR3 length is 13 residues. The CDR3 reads CATSRAGDYEQYF. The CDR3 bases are TGTGCCACCTCCAGGGCGGGGGACTACGAGCAGTACTTC.

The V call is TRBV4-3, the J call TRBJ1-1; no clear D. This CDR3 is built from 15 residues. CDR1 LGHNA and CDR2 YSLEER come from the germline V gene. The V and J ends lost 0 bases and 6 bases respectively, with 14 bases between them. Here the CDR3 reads CASSQDRSGYPEAFF. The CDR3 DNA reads TGCGCCAGCAGCCAAGATCGGTCGGGGTATCCTGAAGCTTTCTTT.

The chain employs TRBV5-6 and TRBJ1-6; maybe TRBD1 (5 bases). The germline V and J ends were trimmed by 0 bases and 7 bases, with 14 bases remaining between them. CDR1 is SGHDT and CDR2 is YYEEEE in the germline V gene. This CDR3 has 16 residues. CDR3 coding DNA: TGTGCCAGCAGCTTGGTGGGTTCCTCAGGGAATTCACCCCTCCACTTT. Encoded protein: CASSLVGSSGNSPLHF.